Below, 32 T cell receptor beta chains from the same sample are listed, as sequenced in a study of blood T cells in healthy people across ages. A J-beta primer mix and a sample-barcoded 5' primer were used in a second PCR of roughly 7 to 12 cycles. TCRdb ran MiXCR on the 5' RACE reads and lists one entry per CDR3 protein. The sample lists hundreds of thousands of distinct CDR3 sequences; less than 35% were seen once. What was sequenced was blood. Every receptor here comes from a woman aged 80 or over in good health.

The table lists this clonotype with many counts. The chain couples TRBV15 to TRBJ2-5; 7 nucleotides match TRBD1. The V and J ends lost 0 bases and 4 bases, in that order; junction bases with no gene match: 5. The CDR3 is made up of 15 amino acids. CDR1 and CDR2 from the germline V gene are LNHNV and YYDKDF (reference sequence). The CDR3 sequence is CATSRDNPGGETQYF. The DNA of the CDR3 is TGTGCCACCAGCAGAGATAACCCAGGGGGAGAGACCCAGTACTTC.

The sample holds many counts of this clonotype. One base away lies a much larger clone, so this may be a sequencing read error. This chain joins TRBV5-1 and TRBJ2-5, with D possibly being TRBD1 or TRBD2 (5 bases each). The germline gives CDR1 SGHRS, CDR2 YFSETQ. Between the trimmed V and J ends, which lost 3 bases and 5 bases, there was a span of 14 bases. The CDR3 covers 14 residues. This chain's CDR3 is CASSWGLARETQYF. DNA of the CDR3: TGCGCCAGCAGCTGGGGGTTAGCCCGGGAGACCCAGTACTTC.

The J gene is TRBJ2-3, the V gene TRBV14, with D tentatively TRBD2 (6 bases). The CDR3 runs 13 residues. Germline-derived CDR1 and CDR2 are SGHDN and FVKESK. The V end was cut by 8 bases, the J end by 0 bases, with 9 bases between. The CDR3 loop reads CASGRFSTDTQYF. Written as DNA, the CDR3 is TGTGCCAGCGGGAGGTTTAGCACAGATACGCAGTATTTT.

This clonotype was detected ten times or more. J is TRBJ2-5 and V is TRBV5-6; no clear D gene. Germline V gene sequence: CDR1 SGHDT, CDR2 YYEEEE. Trimming took off 0 bases at V and 2 bases at J, with 8 bases between the two ends. The CDR3 consists of 14 residues. In DNA, the CDR3 is TGTGCCAGCAGCTTGGTTCAGAGTCAAGAGACCCAGTACTTC. It yields the protein CASSLVQSQETQYF.

The chain uses TRBV2 and TRBJ1-1, with 9 bases fitting TRBD1. The CDR3 is made up of 15 amino acids. The V segment lost 6 bases and the J segment 6 bases; nucleotides outside the gene matches: 11. Germline V gives CDR1 SNHLY, CDR2 FYNNEI. CDR3 sequence: CASSRPTGGSSEAFF. The CDR3 DNA reads as TGTGCCAGCAGCCGCCCGACAGGGGGTTCCTCTGAAGCTTTCTTT.

This clonotype was found many times. The chain joins TRBV10-3 to TRBJ2-7, with D perhaps TRBD2 (5 bases). Deletions cut 4 bases from V and 0 bases from J, with 7 bases between. Germline V lookup: CDR1 ENHRY, CDR2 SYGVKD. CDR3 size: 13 residues. In DNA form, the CDR3 reads TGTGCCATCAGTGTGGGGAGCTCCTACGAGCAGTACTTC. Its translation: CAISVGSSYEQYF.

This clonotype was counted between two and nine times. The chain combines TRBV19 with TRBJ2-7, with 8 bases matching TRBD1. From germline, CDR1 is LNHDA and CDR2 SQIVND (reference sequence). The length of the CDR3 is 14 residues. Trimming removed 5 bases from V and 5 bases from J; junction bases left unmatched: 8. The CDR3 is CASSAPGQEHEQYF. CDR3 DNA: TGTGCCAGTAGTGCCCCGGGACAGGAACACGAGCAGTACTTC.

With respect to this clonotype: A much larger clone is a single base away; this may be a read error. This sequence joins TRBV5-1 and TRBJ2-7; the D gene is possibly TRBD1 (6 bases). Germline assignment: CDR1 SGHRS and CDR2 YFSETQ. The CDR3 sequence is 13 residues long. V lost 4 bases to trimming and J lost 7 bases, with 15 bases between them. CDR3 in amino acids: CASSVQGNNEQYF. The CDR3 DNA sequence: TGCGCCAGCAGCGTCCAGGGGAACAATGAGCAGTACTTC. The full variable domain, with the rest looked up from reference TRBV5-1 and TRBJ2-7, is KAGVTQTPRYLIKTRGQQVTLSCSPISGHRSVSWYQQTPGQGLQFLFEYFSETQRNKGNFPGRFSGRQFSNSRSEMNVSTLELGDSALYLCASSVQGNNEQYFGPGTRLTVT.

This clonotype appeared many times. The V call is TRBV5-1, the J call TRBJ1-2, with D tentatively TRBD1 (5 bases). V lost 3 bases and J lost 8, with 14 bases in between. CDR1 is SGHRS and CDR2 is YFSETQ in the germline V gene. The CDR3 runs to 13 residues. The CDR3: CASSSGGRDGYTF. CDR3 coding DNA: TGCGCCAGCAGCTCGGGTGGTAGGGACGGCTACACCTTC.

This clonotype was picked up many times. The gene calls are TRBV11-2 and TRBJ2-3; 11 bases map to TRBD2. From germline, CDR1 is SGHAT and CDR2 FQNNGV. CDR3 length: 16 residues. The ends lost 10 bases at V and 2 bases at J; junction bases unmatched: 11. The CDR3 region is CATSFLAGGLTDTQYF. The CDR3 nucleotides are TGTGCCACCTCTTTCCTAGCGGGGGGACTCACAGATACGCAGTATTTT.

A few counts support this clonotype. The rearrangement uses TRBV5-5 and TRBJ2-5, with a weak D call TRBD2 (6 bases). Matching the DNA end better, TRBJ2-1 makes the J call doubtful. Per the germline V gene, CDR1 is SGHKS and CDR2 is YYEKEE (reference sequence). The CDR3 covers 15 residues. The CDR3 loop is CASSAGPGRQETQFF. CDR3 coding DNA: TGTGCCAGCAGCGCGGGGCCAGGACGCCAAGAGACCCAGTTCTTC.

This clonotype was recorded many times. This chain uses TRBV4-3 with TRBJ2-1; D might be TRBD1 (6 bases). The CDR3 loop spans 16 amino acids. Germline CDR1 is LGHNA and CDR2 is YSLEER. The V end lost 1 base, the J end lost 3 bases, and 13 bases lay between the germline ends. The CDR3 nucleotides are TGCGCCAGCAGCCAAGTTCAGGGGCTAATCTACAATGAGCAGTTCTTC. Encoded protein: CASSQVQGLIYNEQFF.

This rearrangement joins TRBV9 to TRBJ1-1; a possible D gene is TRBD1 (6 bases). The length of the CDR3 is 15 residues. Per the germline V gene, CDR1 is SGDLS and CDR2 is YYNGEE. Trimming removed 5 bases from V and 0 bases from J, with 14 bases in between. CDR3 DNA: TGTGCCAGCAGTGTGGACAGTAAGTTGAACACTGAAGCTTTCTTT. This sequence encodes CASSVDSKLNTEAFF.

This clonotype appeared many times. The CDR3 DNA follows: TGTGCCAGCAGTCACGATGGCGGAGAGACCCAGTACTTC. It translates to CASSHDGGETQYF. The chain links TRBV7-9 to TRBJ2-5; D is uncertain. Germline CDR1 is SEHNR and CDR2 is FQNEAQ (reference sequence). CDR3 length equals 13 residues. Deletions cut 6 bases from V and 4 bases from J, with 12 bases between.

The sample holds one count of this clonotype. A read error is possible here, since a much larger clone lies one base away. The chain joins TRBV15 to TRBJ2-6; D might be TRBD1 (5 bases). Germline CDR1 reads LNHNV; CDR2 reads YYDKDF (reference sequence). There are 14 residues in the CDR3. The CDR3 reads CATSSDSGANVRTF. The CDR3 region has the DNA TGTGCCACCAGCAGTGACTCTGGGGCCAACGTCCGGACTTTC.

This clonotype was seen ten or more times. This rearrangement joins TRBV24-1 to TRBJ2-1; D gene unclear. From germline, CDR1 is KGHDR and CDR2 SFDVKD. This CDR3 contains 15 residues. V shed 3 bases and J shed 6 bases, with 14 bases lying between them. The CDR3 sequence is CATSDPILKVNEQFF. As DNA, the CDR3 is TGTGCCACCAGTGATCCCATCCTTAAGGTCAATGAGCAGTTCTTC.

Notes on this clonotype: At one end, the junction sequence differs from germline, possibly due to a read error. The chain couples TRBV15 to TRBJ2-2, with D uncertain. Looked up from germline, CDR1 is LNHNV and CDR2 is YYDKDF (reference sequence). The CDR3 is 14 residues long. CDR3 in DNA: TGTGCCACCAGCGGAGATAAAATGAGCGGGGAGCTGTTTTTT. Protein sequence: CATSGDKMSGELFF.

The V gene is TRBV6-5, the J gene TRBJ1-1, with 7 bases matching TRBD1. The length of the CDR3 is 15 residues. After removal of 4 bases from V and 1 base from J, the junction contained 6 bases not matched to a gene. Germline V gives CDR1 MNHEY, CDR2 SVGAGI. The CDR3 reads CASSSDRLKNTEAFF. CDR3 coding DNA: TGTGCCAGCAGTTCGGACAGGCTCAAGAACACTGAAGCTTTCTTT.

The genes are TRBV7-3 and TRBJ2-1; D gene unclear. The CDR3 length is 13 residues. Germline V gives CDR1 SGHTA, CDR2 FQGTGA. Deletions cut 2 bases from V and 5 bases from J, with 7 bases between. In nucleotides, the CDR3 is TGTGCCAGCAGCTTATCGCAGGACAATGAGCAGTTCTTC. Its translation is CASSLSQDNEQFF.

In this sample, this clonotype turned up many times. V is TRBV5-1 and J is TRBJ2-1, with 8 bases that match TRBD1. The V and J ends lost 3 bases and 8 bases, in that order; junction bases with no gene match: 4. Germline CDR1 is SGHRS and CDR2 is YFSETQ. The CDR3 runs 13 residues. The CDR3 bases are TGCGCCAGCAGCTCGCTGGGACAGGATGAGCAGTTCTTC. It is translated as CASSSLGQDEQFF.

The chain combines TRBV6-5 with TRBJ1-1; TRBD1 aligns across 9 bases. The junction had 2 bases not matched to a gene; V was cut back by 2 bases and J by 1 base. This CDR3 comprises 15 residues. Germline CDR1 and CDR2: MNHEY and SVGAGI. CDR3 residues: CASSYDRGTNTEAFF. The CDR3 nucleotides are TGTGCCAGCAGTTACGACAGGGGGACGAACACTGAAGCTTTCTTT.

The V gene is TRBV20-1, the J gene TRBJ2-7, with D unresolved. Trimming left V 0 bases short and J 3 bases short, with 15 bases between. The germline gives CDR1 DFQATT, CDR2 SNEGSKA (reference sequence). The CDR3 contains 15 residues. In DNA form, the CDR3 reads TGCAGTGCTAGAGATGATGGCAGTCAACTCTACGAGCAGTACTTC. It encodes CSARDDGSQLYEQYF.

This clonotype was detected many times. The J gene is TRBJ2-1, the V gene TRBV20-1, with D possibly being TRBD1 (7 bases). Trimming took 2 bases from V and 8 from J, leaving 22 bases between them. The CDR3 has 16 amino acids. Per the germline V gene, CDR1 is DFQATT and CDR2 is SNEGSKA (reference sequence). The CDR3 here is CSARNLEEGAHDEQFF. As DNA, the CDR3 is TGCAGTGCTAGAAATCTAGAGGAGGGGGCGCATGATGAGCAGTTCTTC.

There are many counts of this clonotype. The rearrangement links TRBV20-1 to TRBJ2-5; D gene unclear. CDR1 is DFQATT and CDR2 is SNEGSKA in the germline V gene (reference sequence). The V end was cut by 4 bases, the J end by 7 bases, with 13 bases between. The CDR3 has 12 amino acids. CDR3 loop: CSAMSPLGTQYF. The CDR3 DNA reads TGCAGTGCTATGAGTCCCTTAGGGACCCAGTACTTC.

This clonotype appeared many times. V is TRBV10-3 and J is TRBJ1-6; no clear D. The CDR3 totals 14 residues. Germline-derived CDR1 and CDR2 are ENHRY and SYGVKD. Trimming left V 2 bases short and J 9 bases short, with 11 bases between. The CDR3, as DNA: TGTGCCATCAGTGAGGAGGGCAGGCGTTCACCCCTCCACTTT. This gives the protein CAISEEGRRSPLHF.

The chain uses TRBV10-3 and TRBJ1-6, with a possible D match to TRBD1 (6 bases). The CDR3 is 16 amino acids. The germline CDR1 and CDR2 sequences are ENHRY and SYGVKD. Deletions cut 2 bases from V and 6 bases from J, with 14 bases between. The DNA for the CDR3 is TGTGCCATCAGTGAGCCGATACAGGGAGGTAATTCACCCCTCCACTTT. Translation gives CAISEPIQGGNSPLHF.

The chain joins TRBV30 to TRBJ1-1; TRBD1 matches at 11 bases. The CDR3 runs to 13 residues. With V trimmed by 5 bases and J by 7 bases, 6 bases remained unmatched. Germline V gives CDR1 GTSNPN, CDR2 SVGIG (reference sequence). The CDR3 coding sequence is TGTGCCTGGGGGGGACAGGGGGACGGTGAAGCTTTCTTT. Translating gives CAWGGQGDGEAFF.

The sample holds many counts of this clonotype. The CDR3 region is CSARVPGNTDTQYF. As DNA, the CDR3 is TGCAGTGCTAGAGTGCCCGGAAACACAGATACGCAGTATTTT. This chain connects TRBV20-1 to TRBJ2-3; D call uncertain. Germline V gene sequence: CDR1 DFQATT, CDR2 SNEGSKA (reference sequence). Trimming shortened V by 1 base and J by 2 bases, and 10 bases separated the two germline ends. The CDR3 sequence is 14 residues long.

As regards this clonotype: A much larger clone lies one base from this, so it may be a read error. The chain links TRBV7-2 to TRBJ1-2; D gene unclear. Germline V gene sequence: CDR1 SGHTA, CDR2 FQGNSA. The CDR3 length is 14 residues. The germline V and J ends were trimmed by 1 base and 6 bases, with 12 bases remaining between them. In DNA, the CDR3 is TGTGCCAGCAGCTTAGACCCAAGTAATCATGGCTACACCTTC. It specifies CASSLDPSNHGYTF.

The chain carries TRBV5-1 and TRBJ2-1, with D uncertain. CDR3 length: 14 amino acids. Trimming removed 0 bases at V and 4 bases at J, with 8 bases between. Germline V gene data show CDR1 as SGHRS and CDR2 as YFSETQ. CDR3: CASSLDVAYNEQFF. CDR3 bases: TGCGCCAGCAGCTTGGATGTCGCTTACAATGAGCAGTTCTTC. Full variable domain (rest looked up from reference TRBV5-1 and TRBJ2-1): KAGVTQTPRYLIKTRGQQVTLSCSPISGHRSVSWYQQTPGQGLQFLFEYFSETQRNKGNFPGRFSGRQFSNSRSEMNVSTLELGDSALYLCASSLDVAYNEQFFGPGTRLTVL.

The chain couples TRBV4-1 to TRBJ2-5; TRBD1 or TRBD2 may be the D gene (5 bases each). The CDR3 covers 13 residues. Trimming removed 5 bases from V and 11 bases from J, with 18 bases in between. The V gene's germline CDR1 is MGHRA and CDR2 YSYEKL. The CDR3 here is CASSVGPYNGQYF. The CDR3 nucleotides read TGCGCCAGCAGCGTGGGACCCTACAATGGGCAGTACTTC.

There are many counts of this clonotype. A much larger clone differs by one base, so this may be a read error. V usage is TRBV7-2 and J usage is TRBJ2-1, with a possible D match to TRBD2 (5 bases). The last part of the DNA fits TRBJ2-7 better; the J call may be wrong. Germline V gives CDR1 SGHTA, CDR2 FQGNSA. The length of the CDR3 is 14 residues. CDR3 sequence: CASSWLAEYNEQYF. The CDR3 DNA reads as TGTGCCAGCAGCTGGCTAGCCGAGTACAATGAGCAGTACTTC.